Sequencing of this TCR beta chain was carried out in a study of blood T cell repertoires in COVID-19. Looking at the study overall: There were acute and convalescent COVID-19 samples, and they came from the United States, Italy and Spain. Nucleic acid was either cDNA or gDNA, and it came from T cells, B-cell-depleted T cells, or PBMCs.

As originally analysed: Using reference gene primer amplification, nucleated cell counts were estimated. TCRdb keeps only in-frame clones here, not all; method: immunoSEQ multiplex PCR. D and trimming were read from the DNA, whereas the V and J calls and clone size are those reported in that table. This table holds about 270,000 clones, around 82% found once. The CDR3 is 15 amino acids. Per the germline V gene, CDR1 is LGHNA and CDR2 is YNFKEQ. V was clipped by 4 bases and J by 8 bases; unmatched bases: 11. V is TRBV4-2 and J is TRBJ1-5, with TRBD1 identical over 7 bases. Sequencing was carried out using peripheral blood. The receptor comes from an elderly man with acute or convalescent COVID-19. As DNA, the CDR3 is TGTGCCAGCAGCCTTGAAGGACAGGAGGGAAAGCCCCAGCATTTT. This sequence encodes CASSLEGQEGKPQHF.